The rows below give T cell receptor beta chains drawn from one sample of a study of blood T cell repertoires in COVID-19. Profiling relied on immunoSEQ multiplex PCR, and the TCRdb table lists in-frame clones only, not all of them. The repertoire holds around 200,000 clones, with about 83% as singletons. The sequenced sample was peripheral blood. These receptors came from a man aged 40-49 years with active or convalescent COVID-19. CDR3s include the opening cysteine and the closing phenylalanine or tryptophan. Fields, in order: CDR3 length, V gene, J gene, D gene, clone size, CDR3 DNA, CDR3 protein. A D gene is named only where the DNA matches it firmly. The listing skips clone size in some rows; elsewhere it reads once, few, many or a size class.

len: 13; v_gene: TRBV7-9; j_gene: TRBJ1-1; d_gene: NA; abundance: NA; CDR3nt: TGTGCCAGCAGCTTAGCCCCCAGTACTGAAGCTTTCTTT; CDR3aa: CASSLAPSTEAFF
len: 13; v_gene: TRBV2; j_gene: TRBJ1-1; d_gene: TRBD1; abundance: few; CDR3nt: TGTGCCAGGGACAGGGCGATGAACACTGAAGCTTTCTTT; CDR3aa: CARDRAMNTEAFF
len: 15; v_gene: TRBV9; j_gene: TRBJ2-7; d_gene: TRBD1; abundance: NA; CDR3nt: TGTGCCAGCAGCCCATCCGGGACAGGGCCCTACGAGCAGTACTTC; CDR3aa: CASSPSGTGPYEQYF
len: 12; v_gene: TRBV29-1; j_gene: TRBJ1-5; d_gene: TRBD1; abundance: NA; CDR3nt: TGCAGCGTGAGGACAGGGAATCAGCCCCAGCATTTT; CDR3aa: CSVRTGNQPQHF
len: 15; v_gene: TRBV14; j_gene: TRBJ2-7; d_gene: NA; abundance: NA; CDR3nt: TGTGCCAGCAGCCCTACAGCCGGACAATCTAACGAGCAGTACTTC; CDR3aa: CASSPTAGQSNEQYF
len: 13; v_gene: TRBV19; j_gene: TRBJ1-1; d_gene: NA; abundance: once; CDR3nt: TGTGCCAGTAGTATTCTCGGGGACATGGAAGCTTTCTTT; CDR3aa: CASSILGDMEAFF
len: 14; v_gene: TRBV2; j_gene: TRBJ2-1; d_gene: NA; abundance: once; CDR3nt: TGTGCCAGCAGTGAAAGCCTCCTCTACAATGAGCAGTTCTTC; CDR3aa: CASSESLLYNEQFF
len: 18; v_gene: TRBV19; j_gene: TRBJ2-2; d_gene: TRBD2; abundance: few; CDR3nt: TGTGCCAGTAGTATAATGGAGCTAGCGGCAACGGGAACCGGGGAGCTGTTTTTT; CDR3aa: CASSIMELAATGTGELFF
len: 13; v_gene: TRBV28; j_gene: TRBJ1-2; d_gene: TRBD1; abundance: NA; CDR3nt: TGTGCCAGCAGGGTACAGGGGGCGGGTGGCTACACCTTC; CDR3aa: CASRVQGAGGYTF
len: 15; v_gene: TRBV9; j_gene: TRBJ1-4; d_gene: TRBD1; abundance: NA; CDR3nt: TGTGCCAGCAGCCCCAGACAGGGGACTAATGAAAAACTGTTTTTT; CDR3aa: CASSPRQGTNEKLFF
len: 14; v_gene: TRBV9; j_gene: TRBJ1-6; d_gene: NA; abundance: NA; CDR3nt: TGTGCCAGCAGCGTAGAAGGGGGGGGTTCACCCCTCCACTTT; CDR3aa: CASSVEGGGSPLHF
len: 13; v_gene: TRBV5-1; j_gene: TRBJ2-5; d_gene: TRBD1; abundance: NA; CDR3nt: TGCGCCAGCAGCTATGACAGGGGAGAGACCCAGTACTTC; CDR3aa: CASSYDRGETQYF
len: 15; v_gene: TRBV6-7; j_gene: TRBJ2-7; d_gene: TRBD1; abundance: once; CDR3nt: TGTGCCAGTTGGCTAAAAACAGGGGTTCCCTTCGAGCAGTACTTC; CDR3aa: CASWLKTGVPFEQYF
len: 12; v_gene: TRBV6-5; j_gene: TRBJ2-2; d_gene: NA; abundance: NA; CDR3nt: TGTGCCACCAGGTTGGGCGCCGGGGAGCTGTTTTTT; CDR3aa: CATRLGAGELFF
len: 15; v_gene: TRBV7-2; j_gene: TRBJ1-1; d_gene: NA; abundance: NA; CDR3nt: TGTGCCAGCAGCTTAGCGACGGGGGTTGGTACTGAAGCTTTCTTT; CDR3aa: CASSLATGVGTEAFF
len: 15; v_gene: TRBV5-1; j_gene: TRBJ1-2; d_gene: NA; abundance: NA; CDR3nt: TGCGCCAGCAGCTTGGCCCCAGGGACATATGATGGCTACACCTTC; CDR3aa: CASSLAPGTYDGYTF
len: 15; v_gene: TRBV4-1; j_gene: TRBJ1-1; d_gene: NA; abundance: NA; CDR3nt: TGCGCCAGCAGCCAAGTGGTGGGGGGTTGGACTGAAGCTTTCTTT; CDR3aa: CASSQVVGGWTEAFF
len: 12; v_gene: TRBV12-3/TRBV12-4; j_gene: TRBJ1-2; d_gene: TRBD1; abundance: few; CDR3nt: TGTGCCAGCACCCTGACAGGGGATGGCTACACCTTC; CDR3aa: CASTLTGDGYTF
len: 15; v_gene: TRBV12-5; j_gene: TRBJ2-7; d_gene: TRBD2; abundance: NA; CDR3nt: TGTGCTAGTGGTTTGAATAGCGGGATTTCCTACGAGCAGTACTTC; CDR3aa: CASGLNSGISYEQYF
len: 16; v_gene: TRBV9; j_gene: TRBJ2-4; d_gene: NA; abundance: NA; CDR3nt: TGTGCCAGCAGAATTCTTGGGCCCTTGTCTAAAAACATTCAGTACTTC; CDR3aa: CASRILGPLSKNIQYF
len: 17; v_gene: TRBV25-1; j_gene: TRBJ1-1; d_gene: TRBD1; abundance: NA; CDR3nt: TGTGCCAGCAGTGAATCTTTAACAGGGGGCATGAACACTGAAGCTTTCTTT; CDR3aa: CASSESLTGGMNTEAFF
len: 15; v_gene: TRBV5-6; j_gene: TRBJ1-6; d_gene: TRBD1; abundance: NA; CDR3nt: TGTGCCAGCAGCTTGGAACAGGGGAGCCATTCACCCCTCCACTTT; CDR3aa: CASSLEQGSHSPLHF
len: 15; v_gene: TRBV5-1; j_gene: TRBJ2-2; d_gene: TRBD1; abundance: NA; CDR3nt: TGCGCCAGCAGACAAGGGACAGGGGGCACCGGGGAGCTGTTTTTT; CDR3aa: CASRQGTGGTGELFF
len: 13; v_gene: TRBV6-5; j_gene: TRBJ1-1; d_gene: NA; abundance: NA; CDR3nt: TGTGCCGGACAGAAAAACATGAACACTGAAGCTTTCTTT; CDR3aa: CAGQKNMNTEAFF
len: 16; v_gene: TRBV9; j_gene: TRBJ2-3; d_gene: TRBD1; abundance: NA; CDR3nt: TGTGCCAGCAGCCCGGGACAGGGAGATAGCACAGATACGCAGTATTTT; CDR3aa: CASSPGQGDSTDTQYF
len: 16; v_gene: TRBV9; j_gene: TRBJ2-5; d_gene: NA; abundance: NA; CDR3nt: TGTGCCAGCAGCTCGGGACATCTAAGGACGGTGGAGACCCAGTACTTC; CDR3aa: CASSSGHLRTVETQYF
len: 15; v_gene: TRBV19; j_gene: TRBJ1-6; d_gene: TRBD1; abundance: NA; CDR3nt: TGTGCCAGTAGTATTTCGGGACAGGGGGGTTCACCCCTCCACTTT; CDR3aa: CASSISGQGGSPLHF
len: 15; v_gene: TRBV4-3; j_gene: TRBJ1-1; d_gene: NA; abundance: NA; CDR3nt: TGCGCCAGCAGCCAAGGGGTTACAGGGAATAAGCGAGCTTTCTTT; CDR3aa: CASSQGVTGNKRAFF
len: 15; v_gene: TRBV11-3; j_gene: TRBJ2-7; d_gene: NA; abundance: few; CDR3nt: TGTGCCAGCAGCTCTTCGACAGGTAGGGACTACGAGCAGTACTTC; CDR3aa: CASSSSTGRDYEQYF
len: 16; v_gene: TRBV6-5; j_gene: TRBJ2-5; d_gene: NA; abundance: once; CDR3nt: TGTGCCAGCAGTTACTCGAACGATCCGCGAACGGGGACCCAGTACTTC; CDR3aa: CASSYSNDPRTGTQYF
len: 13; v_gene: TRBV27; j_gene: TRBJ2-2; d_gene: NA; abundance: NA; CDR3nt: TGTGCCAGCAGTTTCACTAGCAGTGGGGAGCTGTTTTTT; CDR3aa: CASSFTSSGELFF
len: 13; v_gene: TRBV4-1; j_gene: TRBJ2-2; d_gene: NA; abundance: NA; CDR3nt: TGCGCCAGCAGCCATCGGAACACCGGGGAGCTGTTTTTT; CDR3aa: CASSHRNTGELFF
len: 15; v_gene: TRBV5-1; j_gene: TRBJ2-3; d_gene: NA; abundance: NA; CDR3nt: TGCGCCAGCAGCTTGGGTCCGGGTTACGCAGATACGCAGTATTTT; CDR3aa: CASSLGPGYADTQYF
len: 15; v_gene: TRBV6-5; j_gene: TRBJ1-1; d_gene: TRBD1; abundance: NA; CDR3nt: TGTGCCAGCAGTATAGGACAGGGGATTTTGTCTGAAGCTTTCTTT; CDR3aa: CASSIGQGILSEAFF
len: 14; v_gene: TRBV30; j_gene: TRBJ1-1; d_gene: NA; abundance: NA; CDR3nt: TGTGCCTGGAGTCCGAGGGTACGGAACACTGAAGCTTTCTTT; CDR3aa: CAWSPRVRNTEAFF
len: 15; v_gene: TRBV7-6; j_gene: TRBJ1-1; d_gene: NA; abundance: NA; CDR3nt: TGTGCCAGCAGCTCCATTGGGGCGCAGGGCACTGAAGCTTTCTTT; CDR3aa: CASSSIGAQGTEAFF
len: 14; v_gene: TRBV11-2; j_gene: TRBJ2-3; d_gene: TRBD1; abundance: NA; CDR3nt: TGTGCCAGCAGGGGTGGACAGGTCACAGATACGCAGTATTTT; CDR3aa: CASRGGQVTDTQYF
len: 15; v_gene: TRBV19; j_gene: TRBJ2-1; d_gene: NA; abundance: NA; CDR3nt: TGTGCCAGTAGCTGGGACTCGAGCTCCTACAATGAGCAGTTCTTC; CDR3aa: CASSWDSSSYNEQFF
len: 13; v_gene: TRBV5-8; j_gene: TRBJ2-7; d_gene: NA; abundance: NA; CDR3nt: TGTGCCAGCAGCACTCTAGGAGGCGGCGAGCAGTACTTC; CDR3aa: CASSTLGGGEQYF
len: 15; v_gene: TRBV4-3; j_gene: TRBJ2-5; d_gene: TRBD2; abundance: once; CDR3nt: TGCGCCAGCAGCCAAGCGAGCGGACTAGCGGGCCTTCGGTACTTC; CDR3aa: CASSQASGLAGLRYF
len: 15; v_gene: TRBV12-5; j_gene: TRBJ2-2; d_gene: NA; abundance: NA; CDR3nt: TGTGCTAGTGGATGGGACAGCCGGGGGACCGGGGAGCTGTTTTTT; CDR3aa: CASGWDSRGTGELFF
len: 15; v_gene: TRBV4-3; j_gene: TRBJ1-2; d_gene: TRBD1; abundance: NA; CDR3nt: TGCGCCTCGGTACAGGGGGTATACTCTAACTATGGCTACACCTTC; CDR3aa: CASVQGVYSNYGYTF
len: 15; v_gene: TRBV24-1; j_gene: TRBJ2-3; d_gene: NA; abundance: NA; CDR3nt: TGTGCCATCGGGGAGGGGGGCCTAAGCACAGATACGCAGTATTTT; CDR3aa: CAIGEGGLSTDTQYF
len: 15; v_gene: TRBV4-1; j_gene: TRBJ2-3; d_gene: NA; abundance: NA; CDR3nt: TGCGCCAGCAGCCAAGCGGCAGGGAAGGCAGATACGCAGTATTTT; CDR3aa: CASSQAAGKADTQYF
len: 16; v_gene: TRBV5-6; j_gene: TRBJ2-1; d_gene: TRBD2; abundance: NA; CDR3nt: TGTGCCAGCAGCACTAGCGGGAGGAGCTCCTACAATGAGCAGTTCTTC; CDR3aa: CASSTSGRSSYNEQFF
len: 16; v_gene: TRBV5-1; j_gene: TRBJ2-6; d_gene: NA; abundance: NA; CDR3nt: TGCGCCAGCAGCTTTCTGGGAGACTCTGGGGCCAACGTCCTGACTTTC; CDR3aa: CASSFLGDSGANVLTF
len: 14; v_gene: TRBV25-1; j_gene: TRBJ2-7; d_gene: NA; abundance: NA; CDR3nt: TGTGCCAGCAGTGGTCCCCTAGCCTCCTACGAGCAGTACTTC; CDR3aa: CASSGPLASYEQYF
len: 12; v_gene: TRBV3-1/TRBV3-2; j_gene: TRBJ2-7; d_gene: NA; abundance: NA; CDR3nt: TGTGCCAGCAGCCCATCCGGGTCCGAGCAGTACTTC; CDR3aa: CASSPSGSEQYF
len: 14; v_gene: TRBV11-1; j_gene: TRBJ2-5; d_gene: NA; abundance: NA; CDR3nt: TGTGCCAGCAGCCTAAATGGGGGAGGAGAGACCCAGTACTTC; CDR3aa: CASSLNGGGETQYF
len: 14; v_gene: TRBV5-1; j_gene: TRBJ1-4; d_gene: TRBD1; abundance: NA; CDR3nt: TGCGCCAGCAGCTTAACAGGGGGCAGGGAAAAACTGTTTTTT; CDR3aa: CASSLTGGREKLFF
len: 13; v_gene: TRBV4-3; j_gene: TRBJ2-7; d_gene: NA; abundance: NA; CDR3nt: TGCGCCAGCAGCCAAGAGCGTTCCTACGAGCAGTACTTC; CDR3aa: CASSQERSYEQYF
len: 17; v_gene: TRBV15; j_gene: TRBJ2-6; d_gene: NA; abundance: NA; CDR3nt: TGTGCCACCAGCAGAGCGGGGACAACCTCTGGGGCCAACGTCCTGACTTTC; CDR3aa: CATSRAGTTSGANVLTF
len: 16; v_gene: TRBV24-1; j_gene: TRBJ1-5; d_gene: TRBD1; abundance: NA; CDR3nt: TGTGCCACCAGTGCTCCCGGGACAGGGAGTCATCAGCCCCAGCATTTT; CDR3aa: CATSAPGTGSHQPQHF